A single sample gave rise to the 24 T cell receptor beta chains below, sequenced in a study of cytomegalovirus exposure and HLA in healthy donors (dated by TCRdb to about 2017). Libraries were prepared through the immunoSEQ multiplex PCR assay. The multiplex PCR relied on a mix of 60 forward primers for TCR Vbeta segments and 13 reverse primers for TCR Jbeta segments. What TCRdb holds here is the immuneACCESS table cut down to in-frame rearrangements. Part of the clones is not present; checked against another copy, under half of the missing clones reflect an unresolved V gene, and the others are unexplained. In this sample the table shows about 60,000 clones, 70% of which occur a single time. The top ten constitute 15% to 20% of the sample. The sample consisted of PBMCs. All receptors come from a woman aged 55-75 years in good health and CMV-seropositive.

The V call is TRBV5-1, the J call TRBJ2-2, with a possible D match to TRBD2 (5 bases). The CDR3 contains 13 residues. The V end lost 4 bases, the J end lost 8 bases, and 12 bases lay between the germline ends. Germline V gene data show CDR1 as SGHRS and CDR2 as YFSETQ. CDR3 sequence reads: CASSLLGPGELFF. CDR3 coding DNA: TGCGCCAGCAGCCTACTAGGCCCAGGGGAGCTGTTTTTT.

The chain uses TRBV2 and TRBJ1-4; no clear D. The germline V gene encodes CDR1 SNHLY and CDR2 FYNNEI. The ends were cut back, 6 bases at V and 8 bases at J, with 13 bases in the middle. The length of the CDR3 is 13 residues. The CDR3 spells CASREGKVEKLFF. CDR3 DNA: TGTGCCAGCAGGGAGGGAAAGGTGGAAAAACTGTTTTTT.

The rearrangement links TRBV4-1 to TRBJ1-3; D is unresolved. The CDR3 consists of 15 residues. The ends were cut back, 1 base at V and 5 bases at J, with 12 bases in the middle. CDR1 and CDR2 (germline): MGHRA, YSYEKL. The CDR3 sequence is CASSQALAGRNTIYF. As DNA, the CDR3 is TGCGCCAGCAGCCAAGCTTTGGCAGGTAGAAACACCATATATTTT.

The chain links TRBV7-2 to TRBJ1-3; D is possibly TRBD1 (6 bases). V was clipped by 3 bases and J by 0 bases, with 9 bases between them. The germline gives CDR1 SGHTA, CDR2 FQGNSA. CDR3 length: 15 residues. In DNA form, the CDR3 reads TGTGCCAGCAGCTTGTCGGGACACTCTGGAAACACCATATATTTT. As protein: CASSLSGHSGNTIYF.

The CDR3 is CASASDLLGNTIYF. The CDR3 coding sequence is TGTGCCAGCGCCAGCGATCTCCTAGGAAACACCATATATTTT. The rearrangement joins TRBV9 to TRBJ1-3, with D unclear. CDR1 and CDR2 (germline): SGDLS, YYNGEE. CDR3 length equals 14 residues. The V and J ends lost 7 bases and 4 bases respectively, with 15 bases between them.

The chain is built from TRBV6-1 and TRBJ2-7; 7 bases align to TRBD1. This CDR3 is 15 amino acids long. V was pared by 5 bases and J by 0 bases, with 7 bases of the junction left unmatched. Germline CDR1 is MNHNS and CDR2 is SASEGT. The DNA for the CDR3 is TGTGCCAGCAGTAAGTCCGGGACAGCCTCCTACGAGCAGTACTTC. It codes for CASSKSGTASYEQYF.

The V and J genes are TRBV20-1 and TRBJ1-1; 7 nucleotides match TRBD1. CDR1 is DFQATT, CDR2 SNEGSKA, per germline (reference sequence). Trimming took 5 bases from V and 7 from J; bases not matched to a gene: 4. The CDR3 extends over 11 amino acids. DNA of the CDR3: TGCAGTGCTCCTAGACAGGGTGAAGCTTTCTTT. Its translation: CSAPRQGEAFF.

The rearrangement links TRBV5-1 to TRBJ2-2, with D tentatively TRBD1 (6 bases). This CDR3 comprises 15 residues. The germline CDR1 and CDR2 sequences are SGHRS and YFSETQ. V lost 2 bases to trimming and J lost 5 bases, with 13 bases between them. The CDR3 loop is CASSLSRGQTGELFF. DNA for the CDR3: TGCGCCAGCAGCTTAAGCAGGGGACAAACCGGGGAGCTGTTTTTT.

The gene calls are TRBV29-1 and TRBJ1-1; no firm D call. Germline V gene lookup returns CDR1 SQVTM and CDR2 ANQGSEA. V was shortened by 5 bases and J by 0 bases, with 16 bases between the two germline ends. The CDR3 is 15 amino acids. The CDR3 reads CSVKEMRNMNTEAFF. The CDR3 DNA is TGCAGCGTTAAGGAGATGCGGAACATGAACACTGAAGCTTTCTTT.

This clone came up once. The CDR3 here is CASNPRGGGKETQYF. The CDR3 DNA follows: TGTGCCAGCAACCCCAGGGGCGGGGGGAAAGAGACCCAGTACTTC. The chain uses TRBV9 and TRBJ2-5; 8 bases agree with TRBD2. This CDR3 spans 15 amino acids. The ends lost 6 bases at V and 3 bases at J; junction bases unmatched: 10. Germline CDR1 is SGDLS and CDR2 is YYNGEE.

This clone was seen a single time. This sequence joins TRBV6-5 and TRBJ2-1, with 10 positions matching TRBD2. Germline loops: CDR1 MNHEY, CDR2 SVGAGI. V was pared by 6 bases and J by 6 bases, with 8 bases of the junction left unmatched. The CDR3 sequence is 15 residues long. The CDR3 region is CASSPSSGGINEQFF. Written as DNA, the CDR3 is TGTGCCAGCAGCCCTTCTAGCGGGGGTATCAATGAGCAGTTCTTC.

This clone was seen a few times. The V call is TRBV27, the J call TRBJ2-5; 8 positions match TRBD1. The V segment lost 5 bases and the J segment 5 bases; nucleotides outside the gene matches: 13. Germline V gene data show CDR1 as MNHEY and CDR2 as SMNVEV (reference sequence). This CDR3 comprises 16 residues. CDR3 residues: CASSTKTRTGSETQYF. DNA for the CDR3: TGTGCCAGCAGTACCAAAACCCGGACAGGGTCGGAGACCCAGTACTTC.

The chain recombines TRBV18 with TRBJ1-4, with 9 nucleotides matching TRBD1. The V segment lost 3 bases and the J segment 7 bases; nucleotides outside the gene matches: 6. The CDR3 contains 15 residues. The germline CDR1 and CDR2 sequences are KGHSH and LQKENI. CDR3 residues: CASSPYRGLREKLFF. In nucleotides, the CDR3 is TGTGCCAGCTCACCCTACAGGGGGCTTCGTGAAAAACTGTTTTTT.

This clone showed up just a few times. The chain links TRBV11-2 to TRBJ2-7, with TRBD2 as a possible D gene (7 bases). This CDR3 contains 16 residues. V lost 5 bases, J lost 3 bases, and 20 bases lay in between. Germline lookup yields CDR1 SGHAT and CDR2 FQNNGV. This CDR3 reads CASSLIRGASYYEQYF. CDR3 DNA: TGTGCCAGCAGCCTAATTCGGGGGGCCTCCTACTACGAGCAGTACTTC.

The CDR3 sequence: CASSLKRGRSEAFF. DNA of the CDR3: TGTGCCAGCAGCTTAAAGAGGGGGCGCTCTGAAGCTTTCTTT. The rearrangement links TRBV7-2 to TRBJ1-1; 7 bases align to TRBD1. Germline trimming cut 2 bases from V and 6 bases from J; bases unmatched to any gene: 6. The CDR3 is made up of 14 amino acids. Germline CDR1 and CDR2: SGHTA and FQGNSA.

V and J are TRBV7-9 and TRBJ1-6; 8 positions agree with TRBD1. The CDR3 is 13 amino acids. Germline-derived CDR1 and CDR2 are SEHNR and FQNEAQ (reference sequence). V shed 4 bases, J shed 9 bases, and the junction held 2 bases outside the gene matches. The CDR3 DNA reads as TGTGCCAGCAGCTCGCAGGGGGCTTCACCCCTCCACTTT. Protein sequence: CASSSQGASPLHF.

The chain employs TRBV6-5 and TRBJ1-1, with TRBD1 identical over 10 bases. The CDR3 contains 15 residues. J was trimmed by 7 bases and V by 8 bases; bases with no gene match: 13. CDR1 is MNHEY and CDR2 is SVGAGI in the germline V gene. CDR3 sequence reads: CASLAAGTGDFEAFF. The CDR3 DNA reads as TGTGCCAGCCTTGCTGCCGGGACAGGGGACTTTGAAGCTTTCTTT.

The V gene is TRBV7-2, the J gene TRBJ1-1; D unresolved. The germline gives CDR1 SGHTA, CDR2 FQGNSA. This CDR3 has 12 amino acids. V was clipped by 5 bases and J by 5 bases, with 9 bases between them. The CDR3: CASSPTRTEAFF. Here the CDR3 DNA reads TGTGCCAGCAGCCCTACGAGGACTGAAGCTTTCTTT.

The chain combines TRBV19 with TRBJ1-1; D is perhaps TRBD1 (6 bases). Trimming took 4 bases from V and 1 from J, leaving 13 bases between them. The CDR3 contains 15 residues. The germline V gene encodes CDR1 LNHDA and CDR2 SQIVND (reference sequence). Here the CDR3 DNA reads TGTGCCAGTAGTAGTACAGGGTTTTCGAACACTGAAGCTTTCTTT. This codes for CASSSTGFSNTEAFF.

This clone was counted only a few times. The chain joins TRBV4-3 to TRBJ1-1; D unresolved. V lost 0 bases and J 2 bases, leaving 16 bases between the germline ends. CDR1 is LGHNA and CDR2 is YSLEER in the germline V gene. The CDR3 consists of 17 residues. The CDR3 DNA reads as TGCGCCAGCAGCCAAGAAACCGTGGACTGGGTAAACACTGAAGCTTTCTTT. Translation gives CASSQETVDWVNTEAFF.

This clone occurred a few times. The chain employs TRBV15 and TRBJ1-6; 7 bases are shared with TRBD1. CDR1 is LNHNV and CDR2 is YYDKDF in the germline V gene (reference sequence). Trimming at V came to 3 bases and at J to 8 bases, leaving 10 bases not matched to a gene. The CDR3 loop spans 16 amino acids. The CDR3 DNA is TGTGCCACCAGCAGGGCACCGGGACAGAGCTATTCACCCCTCCACTTT. It is translated as CATSRAPGQSYSPLHF.

This clone has a handful of counts. The V gene is TRBV12-5, the J gene TRBJ2-1; 7 positions match TRBD1. Trimming removed 7 bases from V and 4 bases from J; junction bases left unmatched: 7. This CDR3 region has 14 residues. Germline-derived CDR1 and CDR2 are LGHNT and FRNRAP. CDR3 sequence reads: CASVPGQAYNEQFF. For the CDR3, the DNA is TGTGCTAGTGTCCCCGGACAGGCATACAATGAGCAGTTCTTC.

This clone was seen a handful of times. Germline is not matched at one junction end, which may reflect a read error. V gene TRBV30 combines with J gene TRBJ2-1; D might be TRBD2 (6 bases). Looked up from germline, CDR1 is GTSNPN and CDR2 is SVGIG (reference sequence). The CDR3 has 15 residues. The CDR3 here is CSWSVPGPGVNEQFF. The DNA of the CDR3 is TGTTCCTGGAGTGTACCGGGACCGGGGGTCAATGAGCAGTTCTTC.

CDR3 residues: CAWGQGSGNTIYF. Here the CDR3 DNA reads TGTGCCTGGGGGCAGGGTTCGGGAAACACCATATATTTT. The rearrangement links TRBV30 to TRBJ1-3; perhaps TRBD1 as D (5 bases). Germline V gene data show CDR1 as GTSNPN and CDR2 as SVGIG (reference sequence). V shed 5 bases and J shed 4 bases, with 12 bases lying between them. There are 13 residues in the CDR3.